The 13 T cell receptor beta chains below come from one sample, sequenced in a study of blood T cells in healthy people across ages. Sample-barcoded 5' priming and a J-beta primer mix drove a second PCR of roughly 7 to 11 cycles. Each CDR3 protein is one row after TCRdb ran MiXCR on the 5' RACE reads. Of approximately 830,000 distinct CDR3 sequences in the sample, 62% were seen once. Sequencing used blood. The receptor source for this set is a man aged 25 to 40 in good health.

This CDR3 reads CASSFGRGRDEQFF. CDR3 DNA sequence: TGTGCCAGCAGCTTCGGCAGGGGGCGGGATGAGCAGTTCTTC. The V call is TRBV5-6, the J call TRBJ2-1; 8 bases are shared with TRBD1. Trimming took 2 bases from V and 8 from J; bases not matched to a gene: 6. The length of the CDR3 is 14 residues. CDR1 SGHDT and CDR2 YYEEEE come from the germline V gene.

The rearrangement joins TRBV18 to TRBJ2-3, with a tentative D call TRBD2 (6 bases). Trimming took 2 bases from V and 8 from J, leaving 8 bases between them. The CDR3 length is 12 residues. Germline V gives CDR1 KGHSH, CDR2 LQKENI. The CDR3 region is CASSPEGGTQYF. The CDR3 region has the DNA TGTGCCAGCTCACCAGAGGGAGGTACGCAGTATTTT.

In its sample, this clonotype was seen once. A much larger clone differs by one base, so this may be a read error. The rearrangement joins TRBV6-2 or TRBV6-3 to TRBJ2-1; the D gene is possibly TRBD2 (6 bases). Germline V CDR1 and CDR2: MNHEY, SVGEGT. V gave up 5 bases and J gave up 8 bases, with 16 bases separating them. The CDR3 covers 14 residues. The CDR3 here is CASSGLGLQDEQFF. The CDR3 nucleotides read TGTGCCAGCAGTGGACTGGGACTCCAGGATGAGCAGTTCTTC.

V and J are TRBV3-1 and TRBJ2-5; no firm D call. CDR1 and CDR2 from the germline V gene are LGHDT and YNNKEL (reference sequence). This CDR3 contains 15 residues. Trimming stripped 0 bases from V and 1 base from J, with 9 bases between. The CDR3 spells CASSQDLDFQETQYF. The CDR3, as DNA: TGTGCCAGCAGCCAAGATCTCGACTTCCAAGAGACCCAGTACTTC.

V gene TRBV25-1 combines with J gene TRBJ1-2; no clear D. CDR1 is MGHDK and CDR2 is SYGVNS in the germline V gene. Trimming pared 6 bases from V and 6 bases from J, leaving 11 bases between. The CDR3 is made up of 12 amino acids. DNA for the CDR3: TGTGCCAGCAGGATGGGTTTAGATGGCTACACCTTC. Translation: CASRMGLDGYTF.

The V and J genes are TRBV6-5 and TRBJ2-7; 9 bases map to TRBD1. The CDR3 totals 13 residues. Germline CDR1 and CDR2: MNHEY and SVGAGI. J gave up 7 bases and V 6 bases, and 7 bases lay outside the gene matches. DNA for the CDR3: TGTGCCAGCAGGGCGGGACAGGGAACGGAGCAGTACTTC. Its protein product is CASRAGQGTEQYF.

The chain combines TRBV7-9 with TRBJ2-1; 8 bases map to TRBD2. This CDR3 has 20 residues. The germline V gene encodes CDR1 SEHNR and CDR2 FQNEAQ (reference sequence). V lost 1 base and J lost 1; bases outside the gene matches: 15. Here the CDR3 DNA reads TGTGCCAGCAGCTTAGTAGTCCATTTTAGCGGGGCTGAATCCTACAATGAGCAGTTCTTC. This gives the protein CASSLVVHFSGAESYNEQFF.

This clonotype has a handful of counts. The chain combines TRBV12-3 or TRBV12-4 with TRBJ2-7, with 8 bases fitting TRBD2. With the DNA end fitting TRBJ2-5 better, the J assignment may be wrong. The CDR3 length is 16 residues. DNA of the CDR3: TGTGCCAGCAGTTTGGGGGCAGCGGGGGTACGAGAGACCCAGTACTTC. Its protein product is CASSLGAAGVRETQYF.

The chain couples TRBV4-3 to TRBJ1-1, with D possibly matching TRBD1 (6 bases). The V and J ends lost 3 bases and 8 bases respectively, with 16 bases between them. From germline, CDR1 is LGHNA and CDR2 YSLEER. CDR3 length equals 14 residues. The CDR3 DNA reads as TGCGCCAGCAGCCAGGGGAACCTCGACAGGGAAGCTTTCTTT. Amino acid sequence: CASSQGNLDREAFF.

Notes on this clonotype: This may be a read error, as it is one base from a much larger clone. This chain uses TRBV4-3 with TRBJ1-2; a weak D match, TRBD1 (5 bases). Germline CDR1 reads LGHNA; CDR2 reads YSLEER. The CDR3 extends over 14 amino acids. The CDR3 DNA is TGCGCCAACAGCCAAGAGGGGTGGGACTATGGCTACACCTTC. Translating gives CANSQEGWDYGYTF.

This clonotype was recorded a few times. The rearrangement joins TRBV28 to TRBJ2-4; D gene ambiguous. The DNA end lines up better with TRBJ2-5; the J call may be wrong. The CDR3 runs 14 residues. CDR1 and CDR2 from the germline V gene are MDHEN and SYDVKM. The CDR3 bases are TGTGCCAGCAGTGACACCCAAGGTGGAGAGACCCAGTACTTC. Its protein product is CASSDTQGGETQYF.

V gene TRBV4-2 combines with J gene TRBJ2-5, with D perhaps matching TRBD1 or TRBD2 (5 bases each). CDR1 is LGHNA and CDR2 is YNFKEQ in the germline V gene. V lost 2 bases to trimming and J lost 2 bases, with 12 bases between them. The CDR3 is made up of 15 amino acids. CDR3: CASSQLMGPQETQYF. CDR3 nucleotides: TGTGCCAGCAGCCAATTAATGGGACCTCAAGAGACCCAGTACTTC.

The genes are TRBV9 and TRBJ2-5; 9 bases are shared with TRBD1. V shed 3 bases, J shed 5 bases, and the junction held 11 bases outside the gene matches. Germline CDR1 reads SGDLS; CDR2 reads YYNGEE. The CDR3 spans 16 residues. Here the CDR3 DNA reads TGTGCCAGCAGCGGTTTTACAGGGGGCGAGGGGGAGACCCAGTACTTC. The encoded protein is CASSGFTGGEGETQYF.